A selection of T cell receptor beta chains follows, all from one sample in a study of cytomegalovirus exposure and HLA in healthy donors. Some clones are missing from TCRdb's copy, which holds only in-frame ones; the method was immunoSEQ multiplex PCR. The sample records 150,000 to 200,000 clones, 75% to 80% being singletons. The sequencing input was PBMCs. These TCRs come from a woman aged 25 to 39 in good health and CMV-seropositive. The CDR3 runs from the conserved cysteine through the conserved F or W. D genes are given only for firm matches. The size field is filled for only some rows; it gives once, few, many or a size class.

cdr3_aa | cdr3_nt | v_call | d_call | j_call | clone_size
CASSNRGPYEQYF | TGTGCCAGCAGCAACAGGGGTCCCTACGAGCAGTACTTC | TRBV27 | TRBD1 | TRBJ2-7 | NA
CASYPPGDGTEAFF | TGTGCCAGTTACCCGCCGGGGGACGGGACTGAAGCTTTCTTT | TRBV10-3 | NA | TRBJ1-1 | NA
CASSYLGQGSNQPQHF | TGTGCCAGCAGTTACCTCGGGCAGGGGAGCAATCAGCCCCAGCATTTT | TRBV6-6 | NA | TRBJ1-5 | NA
CASGLGGRNTEAFF | TGTGCTAGTGGTTTGGGAGGGAGAAACACTGAAGCTTTCTTT | TRBV12-5 | NA | TRBJ1-1 | NA
CASSPNRGQGYTF | TGTGCCAGCAGCCCGAACAGGGGGCAAGGCTACACCTTC | TRBV7-2 | TRBD1 | TRBJ1-2 | once
CASNWEYRTDTQYF | TGTGCCAGCAATTGGGAGTATCGTACAGATACGCAGTATTTT | TRBV2 | NA | TRBJ2-3 | NA
CASSEMETGGYGYTF | TGTGCCAGCAGTGAAATGGAGACCGGGGGGTATGGCTACACCTTC | TRBV6-1 | NA | TRBJ1-2 | NA
CASSVDGGDGYTF | TGTGCCAGCAGCGTAGATGGGGGGGATGGCTACACCTTC | TRBV9 | NA | TRBJ1-2 | NA
CASSYWGGKDTQYF | TGTGCCAGCAGTTACTGGGGGGGGAAGGATACGCAGTATTTT | TRBV6-6 | TRBD2 | TRBJ2-3 | NA
CASSVLGLAGDEQYF | TGTGCCAGCAGCGTACTAGGTCTGGCGGGCGACGAGCAGTACTTC | TRBV9 | NA | TRBJ2-7 | NA
CAIAQQTVSRETQYF | TGTGCCATCGCGCAGCAGACAGTTTCTAGGGAGACCCAGTACTTC | TRBV10-3 | NA | TRBJ2-5 | few
CASSPPPGAGTDTQYF | TGTGCCAGCAGCCCACCCCCCGGCGCGGGCACAGATACGCAGTATTTT | TRBV7-9 | NA | TRBJ2-3 | NA
CASSTTSGGSYEQYF | TGCGCCAGCAGCACAACTAGCGGGGGTTCCTACGAGCAGTACTTC | TRBV4-1 | TRBD2 | TRBJ2-7 | once
CAPKRRFCYEQYF | TGTGCCCCAAAAAGGAGGTTTTGCTACGAGCAGTACTTC | TRBV21-1 | NA | TRBJ2-7 | NA
CASSRESGNQPQHF | TGTGCCAGCAGCAGGGAGAGCGGCAATCAGCCCCAGCATTTT | TRBV7-2 | NA | TRBJ1-5 | NA
CASTRDRERHEQYF | TGTGCCAGCACCAGGGACAGGGAACGACACGAGCAGTACTTC | TRBV6-5 | TRBD1 | TRBJ2-7 | NA
CSVGSTLNTGELFF | TGCAGCGTTGGTTCGACATTGAACACCGGGGAGCTGTTTTTT | TRBV29-1 | NA | TRBJ2-2 | few
CATGRGIPGNTIYF | TGTGCCACAGGCAGGGGGATTCCTGGAAACACCATATATTTT | TRBV6-5 | TRBD1 | TRBJ1-3 | few
CASRETDSPKAFF | TGTGCCAGTAGAGAGACGGACAGCCCCAAAGCTTTCTTT | TRBV19 | NA | TRBJ1-1 | NA
CASSSRGGQGASRETQYF | TGTGCCAGCAGCTCCCGGGGGGGACAGGGGGCATCTCGGGAGACCCAGTACTTC | TRBV7-3 | TRBD1 | TRBJ2-5 | NA
CASSLRGLAGAYNEQFF | TGCGCCAGCAGCTTGCGAGGACTAGCGGGAGCATACAATGAGCAGTTCTTC | TRBV5-1 | TRBD2 | TRBJ2-1 | NA
CASSPRVQDGGQPQHF | TGTGCCAGCTCACCGAGGGTTCAGGATGGAGGACAGCCCCAGCATTTT | TRBV18 | NA | TRBJ1-5 | NA
CASNDSWNTEAFF | TGCGCCAGCAATGACAGCTGGAACACTGAAGCTTTCTTT | TRBV23-1 | NA | TRBJ1-1 | NA
CASSEPGQGFGGELFF | TGTGCCAGCAGTGAGCCCGGACAGGGTTTCGGTGGGGAGCTGTTTTTT | TRBV25-1 | TRBD1 | TRBJ2-2 | NA
CASRPTTGLQPQHF | TGTGCCAGCAGACCCACGACAGGTCTCCAGCCCCAGCATTTT | TRBV27 | NA | TRBJ1-5 | NA
CASSVGQGANGYTF | TGTGCCAGCAGCGTTGGACAGGGGGCAAATGGCTACACCTTC | TRBV9 | TRBD1 | TRBJ1-2 | NA
CASTLRVGGEAAFF | TGTGCCAGCACGTTAAGGGTGGGAGGGGAGGCAGCTTTCTTT | TRBV27 | NA | TRBJ1-1 | NA
CASTPGRVRADTQYF | TGCGCCAGCACGCCCGGCCGGGTCCGGGCAGATACGCAGTATTTT | TRBV5-1 | NA | TRBJ2-3 | NA